The 20 T cell receptor beta chains below come from one sample, sequenced in a study of blood T cells in healthy people across ages. Next came a second PCR, run for roughly 6 to 11 cycles, which used a sample-barcoded 5' primer along with a J-beta primer mix. MiXCR, applied by TCRdb to the 5' RACE reads, yields one record per CDR3 protein. The top ten hold around 0.75% of the sample, which has over a million distinct CDR3 sequences, around 25% seen once. The same sample was also used in a study of T cells of mothers and their children.

The sample taken for sequencing was blood. The receptors shown here come from a girl aged 2 to 10 in good health.

This clonotype was counted a few times. The chain has TRBV6-1 and TRBJ1-1; 8 bases fit TRBD1. V lost 8 bases to trimming and J lost 7 bases; unmatched junction nucleotides: 21. The CDR3 extends over 17 amino acids. Germline values: CDR1 MNHNS, CDR2 SASEGT. This chain's CDR3 is CASHRQIRVPGQGEAFF. CDR3 sequence (DNA): TGTGCCAGCCACCGCCAAATTCGGGTCCCCGGACAGGGTGAAGCTTTCTTT.

This clonotype turned up a few times. The chain combines TRBV15 with TRBJ1-1; TRBD1 matches 7 bases. Trimming took 5 bases from V and 0 from J; bases not matched to a gene: 24. Germline V gene data show CDR1 as LNHNV and CDR2 as YYDKDF (reference sequence). The CDR3 runs to 21 residues. CDR3 protein: CATSPGGVRGRLGRLNTEAFF. The CDR3 nucleotides read TGTGCCACCAGCCCAGGGGGAGTCAGGGGTCGCCTCGGGAGGTTGAACACTGAAGCTTTCTTT.

This clonotype was picked up a small number of times. This rearrangement joins TRBV29-1 to TRBJ2-5; the D gene is possibly TRBD1 (5 bases). CDR1 is SQVTM, CDR2 ANQGSEA, per germline. There are 13 residues in the CDR3. CDR3 nucleotide sequence: TGCAGAGCCGGGCAGGGTACCCCAGAGACCCAGTACTTC. Translated: CRAGQGTPETQYF.

Only a few counts were recorded for this clonotype. The gene calls are TRBV29-1 and TRBJ1-3; no clear D. Germline CDR1 and CDR2: SQVTM and ANQGSEA. The CDR3 covers 15 residues. The V end was cut by 4 bases, the J end by 1 base, with 14 bases between. The CDR3 is CSVAFLRRSGNTIYF. The CDR3 nucleotides are TGCAGCGTTGCTTTCCTGAGGAGGTCTGGAAACACCATATATTTT.

This chain connects TRBV7-8 to TRBJ2-1; the D gene is possibly TRBD2 (6 bases). V dropped 4 bases and J dropped 7 bases, with 11 bases sitting between them. Germline V lookup: CDR1 SGHVS, CDR2 FQNEAQ. The CDR3 extends over 13 amino acids. The CDR3 DNA reads as TGTGCCAGCAGCTACCAGACTAGAAATGAGCAGTTCTTC. This encodes CASSYQTRNEQFF.

The CDR3 nucleotides are TGTGCCAGCAGTGAAGTGGGAGGGTTGAACACTGAAGCTTTCTTT. It encodes CASSEVGGLNTEAFF. J is TRBJ1-1 and V is TRBV6-1; the D is unclear. Trimming removed 1 base at V and 0 bases at J, with 9 bases between. This CDR3 region has 15 residues. The germline gives CDR1 MNHNS, CDR2 SASEGT.

This rearrangement joins TRBV7-9 to TRBJ1-2; D is ambiguous. Deletions cut 3 bases from V and 4 bases from J, with 9 bases between. Germline values: CDR1 SEHNR, CDR2 FQNEAQ (reference sequence). The CDR3 contains 13 residues. The CDR3 coding sequence is TGTGCCAGCAGCTTTGAAGGGATCTATGGCTACACCTTC. It codes for CASSFEGIYGYTF. The whole variable domain, remainder taken from reference TRBV7-9 and TRBJ1-2, is DTGVSQNPRHKITKRGQNVTFRCDPISEHNRLYWYRQTLGQGPEFLTYFQNEAQLEKSRLLSDRFSAERPKGSFSTLEIQRTEQGDSAMYLCASSFEGIYGYTFGSGTRLTVV.

A few counts support this clonotype. The V and J genes are TRBV24-1 and TRBJ2-5; TRBD1 matches at 8 bases. V lost 4 bases and J lost 5; bases outside the gene matches: 8. Germline lookup yields CDR1 KGHDR and CDR2 SFDVKD. The CDR3 has 15 residues. The chain's CDR3 is CATSEGSRGLETQYF. DNA of the CDR3: TGTGCCACCAGTGAAGGAAGCAGGGGGCTGGAGACCCAGTACTTC.

The V gene is TRBV7-2, the J gene TRBJ2-7, with D possibly TRBD1 on 6 matching bases. Germline V gives CDR1 SGHTA, CDR2 FQGNSA. V dropped 0 bases and J dropped 0 bases, with 9 bases sitting between them. The CDR3 totals 15 residues. The CDR3 region has the DNA TGTGCCAGCAGCTTAGCCGGGACATACTCCTACGAGCAGTACTTC. Translation gives CASSLAGTYSYEQYF.

To note about this clonotype: The junction does not match germline at one end; this may be a read error. The rearrangement links TRBV3-1 to TRBJ1-1, with no clear D. CDR3 length: 15 residues. From germline, CDR1 is LGHDT and CDR2 YNNKEL (reference sequence). This CDR3 reads CASSQTPAWNAEAFF. The CDR3 DNA sequence: TGTGCCAGCAGCCAGACACCCGCCTGGAACGCTGAAGCTTTCTTT.

The chain uses TRBV5-6 and TRBJ1-2; D is uncertain. Trimming left V 0 bases short and J 7 bases short, with 13 bases between. Germline V lookup: CDR1 SGHDT, CDR2 YYEEEE. There are 14 residues in the CDR3. The DNA for the CDR3 is TGTGCCAGCAGCTTGGGCGCAATGGTTGTTGGCTACACCTTC. Translation: CASSLGAMVVGYTF.

This chain's CDR3 is CASSYSTGQYNEQFF. The CDR3 nucleotides read TGTGCCAGCAGTTACTCCACAGGGCAATACAATGAGCAGTTCTTC. The chain joins TRBV6-6 to TRBJ2-1, with a weak D call TRBD1 (6 bases). Germline lookup yields CDR1 MNHNY and CDR2 SVGAGI (reference sequence). V was pared by 0 bases and J by 4 bases, with 10 bases between. This CDR3 comprises 15 residues.

A few counts support this clonotype. The CDR3: CASSQDRGVMGGNTEAFF. CDR3 nucleotide sequence: TGCGCCAGCAGCCAAGATCGGGGGGTTATGGGAGGCAACACTGAAGCTTTCTTT. The chain joins TRBV4-3 to TRBJ1-1, with TRBD1 as a possible D gene (5 bases). CDR1 and CDR2 from the germline V gene are LGHNA and YSLEER. Deletions cut 0 bases from V and 2 bases from J, with 19 bases between. The CDR3 has 18 residues.

This clonotype was recorded a few times. CDR3: CASSLRQGGENTQHF. The CDR3 coding sequence is TGTGCCAGCAGCTTAAGACAGGGTGGGGAAAACACCCAGCATTTT. The rearrangement links TRBV7-2 to TRBJ1-5, with 7 bases aligning to TRBD1. CDR1 is SGHTA and CDR2 is FQGNSA in the germline V gene. This CDR3 is built from 15 residues. V lost 2 bases and J lost 11; bases outside the gene matches: 12.

The CDR3 here is CATGLAEGNEQFF. CDR3 sequence (DNA): TGTGCCACCGGACTAGCGGAGGGCAATGAGCAGTTCTTC. The chain has TRBV10-3 and TRBJ2-5, with TRBD2 matching 10 bases. The assigned J gene may be wrong: the sequence end matches TRBJ2-1 better. This CDR3 comprises 13 residues. CDR1 is ENHRY, CDR2 SYGVKD, per germline.

This clonotype has a handful of counts. The rearrangement uses TRBV6-6 and TRBJ1-4; D is undetermined. The CDR3 sequence is 14 residues long. The germline V gene encodes CDR1 MNHNY and CDR2 SVGAGI (reference sequence). Trimming cost V 8 bases and J 8 bases, with 18 bases left between them. Written as DNA, the CDR3 is TGTGCCAGCGCAGAGGGAGGCAATTGGGAAAAACTGTTTTTT. Amino acid sequence: CASAEGGNWEKLFF.

The chain links TRBV7-2 to TRBJ2-1; TRBD1 might be the D (5 bases). Trimming pared 1 base from V and 4 bases from J, leaving 14 bases between. The germline V gene has CDR1 SGHTA and CDR2 FQGNSA. The length of the CDR3 is 16 residues. The CDR3 nucleotides read TGTGCCAGCAGCTTAGAAGGCAGGGTGGTTTACAATGAGCAGTTCTTC. The encoded protein is CASSLEGRVVYNEQFF.

The chain is built from TRBV4-3 and TRBJ2-7; no clear D. CDR3 length equals 14 residues. Trimming left V 1 base short and J 0 bases short, with 7 bases between. Germline V gives CDR1 LGHNA, CDR2 YSLEER. CDR3 sequence (DNA): TGCGCCAGCAGCCAAGGTCTTCCCTCCTACGAGCAGTACTTC. Translation gives CASSQGLPSYEQYF.

This clonotype was counted a few times. The genes are TRBV4-1 and TRBJ1-4; D ambiguous. Trimming pared 4 bases from V and 0 bases from J, leaving 15 bases between. The CDR3 runs to 17 residues. Looked up from germline, CDR1 is MGHRA and CDR2 is YSYEKL. The CDR3: CASSPLSVFATNEKLFF. As DNA, the CDR3 is TGCGCCAGCAGCCCCCTATCGGTTTTCGCAACTAATGAAAAACTGTTTTTT.

The chain uses TRBV29-1 and TRBJ1-2; tentative D call: TRBD1 (5 bases). The CDR3 loop spans 12 amino acids. Germline V gives CDR1 SQVTM, CDR2 ANQGSEA. V gave up 4 bases and J gave up 5 bases, with 11 bases separating them. CDR3 nucleotide sequence: TGCAGCGTTGTGCAGGGAGCTTATGGCTACACCTTC. Protein: CSVVQGAYGYTF.